The entry below describes one T cell receptor beta chain. Trimming stripped 5 bases from V and 1 base from J, with 12 bases between. The V gene's germline CDR1 is SGHRS and CDR2 YFSETQ. The length of the CDR3 is 14 residues. The data derive from a study of T-cell reconstitution after alpha-beta-depleted transplantation in children. Unique molecular identifiers were incorporated during preparation of the TCRbeta library. From the PCR reads, TCRdb called clonotypes with MiXCR, one entry per CDR3 protein. Of hundreds of thousands of distinct CDR3 sequences in the sample, around 10% were seen once. The specimen was PBMCs from the stem cell graft donor, collected from the stem cell graft. The chain carries TRBV5-1 and TRBJ1-1; tentative D call: TRBD1 (5 bases). The TCR originated in a human donor who donated a stem cell graft to a child with acute lymphoblastic leukemia. Here the CDR3 reads CASRPPRENTEAFF. In nucleotides, the CDR3 is TGCGCCAGCAGGCCTCCCAGGGAGAACACTGAAGCTTTCTTT.